This T cell receptor beta chain was found in a study of blood T cells in healthy people across ages. The CDR3 sequence is 15 residues long. From germline, CDR1 is SGHTA and CDR2 FQGNSA. The use of a sample-barcoded 5' primer and a J-beta primer mix characterized a second PCR of about 7 to 12 cycles. Using its own MiXCR run on the 5' RACE reads, TCRdb lists one record per CDR3 protein. Counted here are some 1.5 million distinct CDR3 sequences, approximately 43% occurring once; the ten biggest clones make up approximately 4.1%. Of note for this clonotype: The junction shows a germline mismatch at one end, possibly a read error.

The genes are TRBV7-2 and TRBJ2-4; D might be TRBD1 (6 bases). The end of the DNA aligns better with TRBJ2-7, so the J call may be wrong. The sequence derives from a woman aged 18 to 35 in good health. The specimen was blood. CDR3 coding DNA: TGTGCCGGCAGCCCTCTCCGGACAGCCCCCTACGAGCAGTACTTC. Protein sequence: CAGSPLRTAPYEQYF.